Sequencing of this TCR beta chain was carried out in a study of blood T cell repertoires in COVID-19. The wider study: From the United States, Italy and Spain came samples of acute and convalescent COVID-19. PBMCs, B-cell-depleted T cells, or T cells provided the cDNA or gDNA that made up the material.

Germline V CDR1 and CDR2: SGHKS, YYEKEE (reference sequence). Trimming pared 0 bases from V and 3 bases from J, leaving 13 bases between. The CDR3 spans 15 residues. Method: immunoSEQ multiplex PCR; TCRdb's copy keeps in-frame clones and lacks some. This sample has under 250,000 clones, with over 70% found just once. The chain links TRBV5-5 to TRBJ2-7, with D possibly being TRBD2 (6 bases). The TCR was taken from a woman aged 45-60 years with acute or convalescent COVID-19. The specimen sequenced was peripheral blood. The CDR3 bases are TGTGCCAGCAGCTTGGCGGGATTAGCGGACTACGAGCAGTACTTC. Translating it yields CASSLAGLADYEQYF.